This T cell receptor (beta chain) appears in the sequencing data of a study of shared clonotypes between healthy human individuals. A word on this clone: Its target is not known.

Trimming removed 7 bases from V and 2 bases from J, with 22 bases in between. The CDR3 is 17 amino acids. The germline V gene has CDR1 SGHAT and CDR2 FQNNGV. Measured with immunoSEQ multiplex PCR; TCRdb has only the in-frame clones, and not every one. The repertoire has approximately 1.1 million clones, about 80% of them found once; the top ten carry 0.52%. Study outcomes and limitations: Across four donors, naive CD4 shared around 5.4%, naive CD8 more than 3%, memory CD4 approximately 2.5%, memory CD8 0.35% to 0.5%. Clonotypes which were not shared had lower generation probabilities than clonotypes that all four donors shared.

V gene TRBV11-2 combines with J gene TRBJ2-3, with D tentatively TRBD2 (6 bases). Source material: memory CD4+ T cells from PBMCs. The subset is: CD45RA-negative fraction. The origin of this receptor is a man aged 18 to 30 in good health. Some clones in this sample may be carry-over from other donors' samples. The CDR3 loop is CASKTPFRGGPTDTQYF. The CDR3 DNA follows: TGTGCCAGCAAGACCCCATTTAGGGGAGGCCCCACAGATACGCAGTATTTT.